This T cell receptor beta chain was recovered during a study of chemoradiotherapy in HPV16-positive cancers. About the research overall: A couple of HPV16-positive patients' cells yielded candidate HPV-specific clones and common motifs. The study, taken as a whole, reports: Only two HPV16-positive patients supplied the functional HPV-specificity definition. HPV-responsive T-cell expansion during chemoradiotherapy was linked to improved recurrence-free survival in HPV16-positive patients.

This clone has only a few counts. The antigen remains unidentified. Per the germline V gene, CDR1 is SGHNT and CDR2 is YYREEE (reference sequence). The V gene end was trimmed by 0 bases and the J gene end by 2 bases; junction bases not matched to a gene: 1. The CDR3 totals 15 residues. Here immunoSEQ multiplex PCR was the method, and the copy in TCRdb shows in-frame clones only, minus some. This sample has 20,000 to 25,000 clones; around 85% occur once, and the top ten carry approximately 5%. The receptor was isolated from a human donor with HPV-associated anogenital cancer. Material: blood, obtained from a patient who underwent chemoradiotherapy. The chain combines TRBV5-4 with TRBJ2-2, with TRBD2 matching 7 bases. This CDR3 is CASSLASGNTGELFF. CDR3 in DNA: TGTGCCAGCAGCTTGGCTAGCGGTAACACCGGGGAGCTGTTTTTT.